This entry describes one T cell receptor beta chain. Its antigen is unidentified. These data originate in a study of cytomegalovirus exposure and HLA in healthy donors. About the study: A previous analysis identified 95 million to 120 million unique TCR beta sequences derived from 180 million or so T cells.

General study points: The likely origin of a cluster of highly shared sequence variants was a sequencing artifact.

The CDR3 runs to 14 residues. Trimming took 6 bases from V and 7 from J, leaving 18 bases between them. CDR1 is LNHDA and CDR2 is SQIVND in the germline V gene (reference sequence). In the PCR, 60 Vbeta and 13 Jbeta primers were used. Method: immunoSEQ multiplex PCR; TCRdb's copy keeps in-frame clones and lacks some. Of approximately 160,000 clones in the sample, 80% to 85% were seen once. The chain joins TRBV19 to TRBJ1-2; no clear D. The material sequenced was PBMCs. This sequence was found in a girl aged 2-15 years in good health and CMV-seropositive. CDR3 region: CASRRSDTLFGYTF. DNA of the CDR3: TGTGCCAGTAGGCGTAGCGATACTCTCTTTGGCTACACCTTC. The full variable domain, with the rest looked up from reference TRBV19 and TRBJ1-2, is DGGITQSPKYLFRKEGQNVTLSCEQNLNHDAMYWYRQDPGQGLRLIYYSQIVNDFQKGDIAEGYSVSREKKESFPLTVTSAQKNPTAFYLCASRRSDTLFGYTFGSGTRLTVV.